The clone carrying this T cell receptor (beta chain) is a singleton in its sample. What it binds is not known. CDR3 length: 13 amino acids. V gave up 4 bases and J gave up 9 bases; unmatched junction bases: 5. Germline assignment: CDR1 SGHDN and CDR2 FVKESK. These data are taken from a study of Graves' ophthalmopathy and Graves' hyperthyroidism. Study-wide background: Upon initial diagnosis and before any treatment, peripheral blood was collected.

TCR beta CDR3 amplification used RNA transcripts. After a first-round RT-PCR with HTBI primers, a second-round multiplex PCR was run. From the multiplex PCR reads, TCRdb called clonotypes with MiXCR, one entry per CDR3 protein. Among almost 750,000 distinct CDR3 sequences, 40% were seen once, and the ten largest hold roughly 46%. Ophthalmopathy donors showed moderate-to-severe activity, CAS ≥3, NOSPECS ≥4 and a duration under 3 months. Study outcomes and limitations: Stable hyperthyroidism and ophthalmopathy were told apart by a 13-signature model, which achieved about 88% sensitivity and just over 80% specificity. Most thyroid-expanded clonotypes exceeding 0.001 frequency were also found in blood.

The sequence came from an adult man with Graves' ophthalmopathy. The sample consisted of peripheral blood. The chain links TRBV14 to TRBJ2-5, with 10 bases matching TRBD1. This chain's CDR3 is CASSRQGAQSQYF. CDR3 nucleotide sequence: TGTGCCAGCAGCCGACAGGGGGCGCAATCCCAGTACTTC.